In this sample, the clone carrying this T cell receptor beta chain turned up once. The data stem from a study of blood T cell repertoires in COVID-19. About the research overall: Sites across the United States, Italy and Spain contributed samples from acute and convalescent COVID-19. Sample material is recorded as cDNA or gDNA derived from T cells, B-cell-depleted T cells, or PBMCs.

Authors' data handling: From reference gene primer amplification, estimates of nucleated cell counts were derived. Profiling relied on immunoSEQ multiplex PCR, and the TCRdb table lists in-frame clones only, not all of them. The D gene and trimming were derived from the DNA, and the V and J assignments and clone size from that table. The sample has about 300,000 clones, 70% to 90% seen once. Sequenced input: peripheral blood. This receptor was obtained from a woman in her twenties or thirties who had recovered from COVID-19.

CDR3 bases: TGCAGTGCTAGTGGGGCGGGGGACACAGATACGCAGTATTTT. Protein sequence: CSASGAGDTDTQYF. The chain is built from TRBV20-1 and TRBJ2-3; TRBD2 matches at 7 bases. Germline loops: CDR1 DFQATT, CDR2 SNEGSKA (reference sequence). The trim removed 3 bases at V and 2 bases at J, leaving 5 bases unmatched. This CDR3 is 14 amino acids long.